This TCR beta chain was sequenced in a study of human T cells and chemical hapten exposure. This CDR3 has 13 amino acids. V shed 3 bases, J shed 7 bases, and the junction held 5 bases outside the gene matches. Germline V gene sequence: CDR1 SGHVS, CDR2 FNYEAQ. The table lists this clonotype with many counts. Indicated time point: pre-sensitization, week 0. The sample's treatment: therapeutic diphenylcyclopropenone sensitization with weekly scalp DPC. Each patch test followed a blood draw. Alopecia patients between 18 and 70 years old and suitable for DPC were used as donors. In the original workflow: The number of TCRs in each sample had a median of approximately 96,000 and spanned roughly 23,224 to 750,000. TCRdb ran MiXCR on the RACE reads and lists one entry per CDR3 protein. The V and J calls were not made by the authors but by TCRdb's processing. The data hold about 380,000 distinct CDR3 sequences, with 5.1% observed a single time.

The J gene is TRBJ2-7, the V gene TRBV7-6; 8 bases are a match to TRBD2. The receptor was derived from a woman aged 45 to 65 with alopecia areata. Some clones in this sample may be carry-over from other donors' samples. Material: whole blood, obtained in connection with sensitization to the hapten diphenylcyclopropenone (DPC). Written as DNA, the CDR3 is TGTGCCAGCAGCTTTGGGACTAGAGGGGAGCAGTACTTC. The encoded protein is CASSFGTRGEQYF.